The 27 T cell receptor beta chains below were found in one sample sequenced in a study of blood T cell repertoires in COVID-19. The protocol was immunoSEQ multiplex PCR, while the TCRdb copy is restricted to in-frame clones and leaves out a portion. The profile shows some 490,000 clones, less than 90% of them singletons. Material: PBMCs or T cells enriched from blood (not recorded which). All receptors derive from a woman aged 60-75 years who had recovered from COVID-19.

V gene TRBV5-6 combines with J gene TRBJ1-2; no clear D. Germline loops: CDR1 SGHDT, CDR2 YYEEEE. V shed 0 bases and J shed 7 bases, with 7 bases lying between them. CDR3 size: 12 residues. This chain's CDR3 is CASSLAFSGYTF. The CDR3 DNA sequence: TGTGCCAGCAGCTTGGCCTTCAGTGGCTACACCTTC.

This clone appeared a single time. The chain carries TRBV2 and TRBJ2-7; D is ambiguous. Between the trimmed V and J ends, which lost 4 bases and 0 bases, there was a span of 4 bases. CDR3 length: 12 residues. Germline-derived CDR1 and CDR2 are SNHLY and FYNNEI. CDR3 sequence reads: CASSGSSYEQYV. CDR3 bases: TGTGCCAGCAGTGGGAGCTCCTACGAGCAGTACGTC.

The chain has TRBV6-5 and TRBJ1-2, with TRBD1 matching over 8 bases. This CDR3 comprises 14 residues. Looked up from germline, CDR1 is MNHEY and CDR2 is SVGAGI. The trim removed 7 bases at V and 2 bases at J, leaving 6 bases unmatched. The CDR3 reads CASKGTGRNYGYTF. As DNA, the CDR3 is TGTGCCAGCAAGGGGACAGGAAGGAACTATGGCTACACCTTC.

This chain links TRBV3-1 (or the pseudogene TRBV3-2) with TRBJ2-1; a weak D match, TRBD1 (5 bases). Trimming removed 0 bases from V and 6 bases from J, with 12 bases in between. The germline CDR1 and CDR2 sequences are LGHDT and YNNKEL (reference sequence). The CDR3 has 15 amino acids. CDR3 amino acids: CASSQDRGRANEQFF. The CDR3 bases are TGTGCCAGCAGCCAAGATAGAGGCAGGGCCAATGAGCAGTTCTTC.

DNA of the CDR3: TGTGCCACCAGTGTCAACCCCGACCACTACTACGAGCAGTACGTC. This encodes CATSVNPDHYYEQYV. This chain links TRBV24-1 with TRBJ2-7; no clear D. V lost 5 bases and J lost 3, with 16 bases in between. CDR1 KGHDR and CDR2 SFDVKD come from the germline V gene. The CDR3 extends over 15 amino acids.

The rearrangement links TRBV13 to TRBJ2-3; 8 nucleotides agree with TRBD2. This CDR3 is built from 15 residues. CDR1 and CDR2 from the germline V gene are PRHDT and FYEKMQ (reference sequence). V shed 3 bases, J shed 4 bases, and the junction held 6 bases outside the gene matches. CDR3 protein: CASSFTGGPADTQYF. The CDR3 coding sequence is TGTGCCAGCAGCTTCACGGGGGGGCCGGCAGATACGCAGTATTTT.

V and J are TRBV6-5 and TRBJ2-3; the match to TRBD1 covers 10 bases. J lost 5 bases, V lost 7 bases, and 9 bases had no gene match. CDR1 and CDR2 from the germline V gene are MNHEY and SVGAGI. The CDR3 covers 15 residues. CDR3: CASTRRTGGVDTQYF. Here the CDR3 DNA reads TGTGCCAGCACCCGAAGGACAGGGGGAGTAGATACGCAGTATTTT.

The chain recombines TRBV4-1 with TRBJ2-1; TRBD1 aligns across 9 bases. V lost 0 bases and J lost 9; bases outside the gene matches: 6. From germline, CDR1 is MGHRA and CDR2 YSYEKL. The CDR3 is made up of 15 amino acids. In nucleotides, the CDR3 is TGCGCCAGCAGCCAAGAGGGACAGGGAGGAGGTGAGCAGTTCTTC. Translated, it gives CASSQEGQGGGEQFF.

With respect to this clone: Other DNA sequences within the sample encode an identical CDR3. V is TRBV5-1 and J is TRBJ2-7; weak D call: TRBD1 (5 bases). Between the trimmed V and J ends, which lost 0 bases and 1 base, there was a span of 5 bases. Germline CDR1 SGHRS, CDR2 YFSETQ. CDR3 length: 13 residues. CDR3 residues: CASSLGQSYEQYF. The CDR3 nucleotides are TGCGCCAGCAGCTTGGGACAGTCCTACGAGCAGTACTTC.

This sequence joins TRBV27 and TRBJ1-6, with D maybe TRBD1 (5 bases). V lost 0 bases, J lost 1 base, and 10 bases lay in between. The CDR3 totals 17 residues. Germline V gene lookup returns CDR1 MNHEY and CDR2 SMNVEV (reference sequence). The CDR3 sequence is CASSLSVGGSYNSPLHF. The DNA for the CDR3 is TGTGCCAGCAGTTTATCAGTCGGGGGTTCCTATAATTCACCCCTCCACTTT.

This chain connects TRBV29-1 to TRBJ1-5; maybe TRBD1 (6 bases). Germline V gives CDR1 SQVTM, CDR2 ANQGSEA. CDR3 length: 12 residues. V shed 5 bases and J shed 5 bases, with 10 bases lying between them. The CDR3 loop reads CSVRTADQPQHF. In DNA, the CDR3 is TGCAGCGTTCGGACAGCCGATCAGCCCCAGCATTTT.

The chain links TRBV9 to TRBJ2-7, with 9 nucleotides matching TRBD2. The CDR3 has 14 residues. Germline CDR1 and CDR2: SGDLS and YYNGEE. The V and J ends lost 0 bases and 6 bases, in that order; junction bases with no gene match: 4. The CDR3 region has the DNA TGTGCCAGCAGCGTAGAGGGACTAGCTGGCGAGCAGTACTTC. It translates to CASSVEGLAGEQYF.

The chain uses TRBV3-1 (or the pseudogene TRBV3-2) and TRBJ1-2, with 9 bases lining up with TRBD1. V lost 6 bases and J lost 4; bases outside the gene matches: 6. The CDR3 is 14 amino acids. Germline loops: CDR1 LGHDT, CDR2 YNNKEL (reference sequence). DNA for the CDR3: TGTGCCAGCAGTCACAGGGGGCAGGTCTATGGCTACACCTTC. The encoded protein is CASSHRGQVYGYTF.

The rearrangement links TRBV7-2 to TRBJ1-2; D is possibly TRBD1 (6 bases). The CDR3 covers 16 residues. CDR1 is SGHTA, CDR2 FQGNSA, per germline. V lost 3 bases, J lost 4 bases, and 18 bases lay in between. The CDR3 loop reads CASSFSRGGWGYGYTF. DNA of the CDR3: TGTGCCAGCAGCTTCTCTCGGGGGGGCTGGGGCTATGGCTACACCTTC.

V and J are TRBV27 and TRBJ1-5; 10 positions agree with TRBD1. Germline CDR1 MNHEY, CDR2 SMNVEV (reference sequence). With V trimmed by 1 base and J by 3 bases, 3 bases remained unmatched. The CDR3 length is 16 residues. The CDR3 region is CASSLYGTGANQPQHF. The CDR3 nucleotides read TGTGCCAGCAGTTTATACGGGACAGGGGCCAATCAGCCCCAGCATTTT.

This clone is a singleton in its sample. J is TRBJ2-2 and V is TRBV2; D gene uncertain. This CDR3 spans 13 amino acids. The V gene's germline CDR1 is SNHLY and CDR2 FYNNEI. V was pared by 8 bases and J by 4 bases, with 11 bases between. Written as DNA, the CDR3 is TGTGCCAGCGCCCCGGGTTTCACCGGGGAGCTGTTTTTT. Amino acids: CASAPGFTGELFF.

Many counts were recorded for this clone. This chain joins TRBV11-2 and TRBJ2-1; 9 bases agree with TRBD1. The J segment lost 10 bases and the V segment lost 6 bases, leaving 13 bases of the junction unmatched. In germline, CDR1 is SGHAT, CDR2 FQNNGV. The CDR3 totals 15 residues. The CDR3 here is CASRPSGTGIGEQFF. DNA for the CDR3: TGTGCCAGCAGACCCTCCGGGACAGGGATCGGGGAGCAGTTCTTC.

The chain is built from TRBV12-3 or TRBV12-4 and TRBJ1-2; TRBD1 might be the D (6 bases). V was cut by 3 bases and J by 8 bases, with 13 bases left in between. CDR3 length: 13 residues. CDR3 region: CASSFTGTEGYTF. As DNA, the CDR3 is TGTGCCAGCAGTTTTACAGGGACGGAAGGCTACACCTTC.

The genes are TRBV11-3 and TRBJ2-3, with D possibly matching TRBD2 (6 bases). This CDR3 region has 16 residues. CDR1 and CDR2 from the germline V gene are SGHNT and YENEEA. Trimming shortened V by 2 bases and J by 5 bases, and 17 bases separated the two germline ends. CDR3 amino acids: CASSLRLSGDGDTQYF. Here the CDR3 DNA reads TGTGCCAGCAGCTTAAGGTTATCGGGAGATGGAGATACGCAGTATTTT.

In this sample, this clone turned up a few times. The CDR3 DNA reads as TGTGCCAGCAGTTTAGTAGGGACAGCTGAGCCCCAGCATTTT. Translating gives CASSLVGTAEPQHF. J is TRBJ1-5 and V is TRBV27, with 7 positions matching TRBD1. V gave up 2 bases and J gave up 8 bases; unmatched junction bases: 6. From germline, CDR1 is MNHEY and CDR2 SMNVEV (reference sequence). This CDR3 has 14 residues.

The V gene is TRBV2, the J gene TRBJ1-5; tentative D call: TRBD1 (6 bases). Per the germline V gene, CDR1 is SNHLY and CDR2 is FYNNEI. CDR3 size: 15 residues. Trimming shortened V by 4 bases and J by 7 bases, and 17 bases separated the two germline ends. The CDR3 is CASSVEGGAGQPQHF. The CDR3 DNA is TGTGCCAGCAGTGTTGAAGGGGGGGCCGGACAGCCCCAGCATTTT. The whole variable domain, filled in from reference TRBV2 and TRBJ1-5, reads EPEVTQTPSHQVTQMGQEVILRCVPISNHLYFYWYRQILGQKVEFLVSFYNNEISEKSEIFDDQFSVERPDGSNFTLKIRSTKLEDSAMYFCASSVEGGAGQPQHFGDGTRLSIL.

V usage is TRBV11-2 and J usage is TRBJ1-2, with 7 bases matching TRBD1. CDR1 and CDR2 from the germline V gene are SGHAT and FQNNGV. The V and J ends lost 4 bases and 5 bases, in that order; junction bases with no gene match: 4. The CDR3 contains 13 residues. CDR3 coding DNA: TGTGCCAGCAGCTCGACAGGGACGTATGGCTACACCTTC. This codes for CASSSTGTYGYTF.

This sequence joins TRBV29-1 and TRBJ2-3, with 7 bases that match TRBD2. The CDR3 spans 11 residues. CDR1 and CDR2 (germline): SQVTM, ANQGSEA. The V and J ends lost 3 bases and 6 bases, in that order; junction bases with no gene match: 0. The CDR3 region is CSVDGGDTQYF. DNA of the CDR3: TGCAGCGTTGACGGGGGGGATACGCAGTATTTT.

This chain joins TRBV18 and TRBJ2-5, with D unresolved. The CDR3 spans 13 residues. The ends were cut back, 2 bases at V and 5 bases at J, with 9 bases in the middle. Germline V CDR1 and CDR2: KGHSH, LQKENI. The CDR3 DNA reads TGTGCCAGCTCACCAGTTAGGCGGGAGACCCAGTACTTC. Translation: CASSPVRRETQYF.

The rearrangement joins TRBV28 to TRBJ2-3, with TRBD2 identical over 8 bases. This CDR3 has 14 amino acids. V lost 6 bases, J lost 5 bases, and 7 bases stayed unmatched. Germline CDR1 reads MDHEN; CDR2 reads SYDVKM. This CDR3 reads CASSTGGVGDTQYF. CDR3 in DNA: TGTGCCAGCAGCACCGGGGGGGTTGGAGATACGCAGTATTTT.

The gene calls are TRBV27 and TRBJ1-6; D perhaps matches TRBD1 (6 bases). Germline V lookup: CDR1 MNHEY, CDR2 SMNVEV (reference sequence). The length of the CDR3 is 16 residues. Trimming shortened V by 8 bases and J by 7 bases, and 21 bases separated the two germline ends. DNA for the CDR3: TGTGCCAGCGGACCGACCGGAACAGGGTGGAATTCACCCCTCCACTTT. This codes for CASGPTGTGWNSPLHF.

The chain couples TRBV7-2 to TRBJ1-6; D is possibly TRBD1 (5 bases). The CDR3 consists of 14 residues. V was trimmed by 6 bases and J by 3 bases, leaving 9 bases between them. In germline, CDR1 is SGHTA, CDR2 FQGNSA. CDR3 nucleotide sequence: TGTGCCAGCAGATCGGGACTCTATAATTCACCCCTCCACTTT. Protein sequence: CASRSGLYNSPLHF. The complete variable domain, with remaining parts taken from reference TRBV7-2 and TRBJ1-6, reads GAGVSQSPSNKVTEKGKDVELRCDPISGHTALYWYRQSLGQGLEFLIYFQGNSAPDKSGLPSDRFSAERTGGSVSTLTIQRTQQEDSAVYLCASRSGLYNSPLHFGNGTRLTVT.